This T cell receptor (beta chain) was identified in a study of shared clonotypes between healthy human individuals. Healthy and HIV-negative, the adult donors had no recent acute infections or vaccinations. The germline V gene has CDR1 SNHLY and CDR2 FYNNEI. This CDR3 is 13 amino acids long. The V end was cut by 4 bases, the J end by 11 bases, with 16 bases between. Comments on this clone: Its antigen remains unidentified.

The table came from immunoSEQ multiplex PCR; TCRdb's copy has only in-frame clones and leaves some out. The sample lists roughly 220,000 clones, approximately 70% occurring once. Study observations and caveats: Generation of non-shared clonotypes was less probable than generation of clonotypes shared by all four donors.

The origin of this receptor is a man aged 25-45 years in good health. V usage is TRBV2 and J usage is TRBJ2-3; tentative D call: TRBD2 (6 bases). The sample taken for sequencing was memory CD4+ T cells sorted from blood. The subset denotes: CD45RA-negative fraction. CDR3: CASSAGVGIVQYF. The CDR3 coding sequence is TGTGCCAGCAGTGCGGGGGTGGGGATAGTGCAGTATTTT.